This TCR beta chain came from a study of human T cells and chemical hapten exposure. Trimming stripped 4 bases from V and 7 bases from J, with 17 bases between. CDR3 length: 15 residues. The sample holds many counts of this clonotype. Time point here: patch test 1, 2 weeks after DPC sensitization. Described treatment: therapeutic diphenylcyclopropenone sensitization with weekly scalp DPC. It was the library that attached unique molecular identifiers to individual cDNA molecules. TCRdb reprocessed the RACE reads with MiXCR, giving one entry per CDR3 protein. The sample gives some 400,000 distinct CDR3 sequences, approximately 5.1% of which show up once; about 2.2% is in the top ten.

Material: whole blood, obtained in connection with sensitization to the hapten diphenylcyclopropenone (DPC). The chain links TRBV12-3 or TRBV12-4 to TRBJ2-1, with TRBD2 as a possible D gene (6 bases). This TCR derives from a woman aged 45-60 years with alopecia areata. Some clones in this sample may be carry-over from other donors' samples. As DNA, the CDR3 is TGTGCCAGCAGTTCCACGGGCCTAGGAGGGAATGAGCAGTTCTTC. This gives the protein CASSSTGLGGNEQFF.